A selection of T cell receptor beta chains follows, all from one sample in a study of cytomegalovirus exposure and HLA in healthy donors. The assay was immunoSEQ multiplex PCR, and TCRdb's table has in-frame clones only and misses some. The sample shows under 80,000 clones, around 80% of them seen only once. Sequenced input: PBMCs. All receptors derive from a man between 45 and 60 years old in good health and CMV-seropositive. The CDR3 runs from the conserved cysteine through the conserved F or W. Each record gives: CDR3 length, D gene, V gene, clone size, J gene, CDR3 DNA, CDR3 protein. The D gene is left open where the match is weak. Clone size is given for some rows only: seen once, a few or many times, or a class if the clone is expanded.

>15|TRBD1|TRBV6-5|NA|TRBJ1-4
TGTGCCAGCAGTTTCCTACAGGGGGCTGGTGAAAAACTGTTTTTT
CASSFLQGAGEKLFF
>15|NA|TRBV30|few|TRBJ1-1
TGTGCCTGGAGGAGGGACAACTCGGAGTCCGTGCAAGCTTTCTTT
CAWRRDNSESVQAFF
>16|TRBD1|TRBV9|NA|TRBJ1-2
TGTGCCAGCAGCCTCACCGGGACAGGGAGAAGCTATGGCTACACCTTC
CASSLTGTGRSYGYTF
>14|NA|TRBV6-1|NA|TRBJ1-5
TGTGCCAGCAGGTCGACAGGCGATAATCAGCCCCAGCATTTT
CASRSTGDNQPQHF
>15|NA|TRBV19|NA|TRBJ2-1
TGTGCCAGTAGTGCGGGACAGACATACTACAATGAGCAGTTCTTC
CASSAGQTYYNEQFF
>15|NA|TRBV9|NA|TRBJ2-2
TGTGCCAGCAGCGCGCAGGTGGGTTGGACCGGGGAGCTGTTTTTT
CASSAQVGWTGELFF
>15|NA|TRBV7-2|NA|TRBJ2-1
TGTGCCAGCAGCTTAGTTGGGAGCTCCTACAATGAGCAGTTCTTC
CASSLVGSSYNEQFF
>13|NA|TRBV6-6|NA|TRBJ2-5
TGTGCCAGGATAAGGGAGCCCGGGGAGACCCAGTACTTC
CARIREPGETQYF
>13|NA|TRBV10-3|NA|TRBJ2-7
TGTGCCATCAGTGAATCCCTTCTCGAGGAGCAGTACTTC
CAISESLLEEQYF
>15|NA|TRBV4-3|few|TRBJ2-7
TGCGCCAGCAGCCAAGATGCTGAGGATTTCAACGAGCAGTACTTC
CASSQDAEDFNEQYF
>15|TRBD2|TRBV6-5|once|TRBJ2-5
TGTGCCAGCAAAGCGAGCGGGAGGGGGGTGGAGACCCAGTACTTC
CASKASGRGVETQYF
>12|TRBD1|TRBV6-5|NA|TRBJ1-2
TGTGCCAGCAGCACACAGGGGGTTGGCTACACCTTC
CASSTQGVGYTF
>15|TRBD2|TRBV7-3|NA|TRBJ2-3
TGTGCCAGCAGCTTAGTCGGCGGGAGGCAAGATACGCAGTATTTT
CASSLVGGRQDTQYF
>15|NA|TRBV7-8|few|TRBJ2-7
TGTGCCAGCAGCTTAGGCGTCACGGGGGCCTACGAGCAGTACTTC
CASSLGVTGAYEQYF
>15|TRBD2|TRBV7-2|NA|TRBJ2-3
TGTGCCAGCAGCTCGACTAGCGGGGGATCTAATACGCAGTATTTT
CASSSTSGGSNTQYF
>16|TRBD2|TRBV9|NA|TRBJ2-3
TGTGCCAGCAGCGAAGTGCTAGCGGGGGGCACAGATACGCAGTATTTT
CASSEVLAGGTDTQYF
>15|NA|TRBV4-3|few|TRBJ2-5
TGCGCCAGCAGCCGGGGCGGGGCTCCGCAAGAGACCCAGTACTTC
CASSRGGAPQETQYF
>15|TRBD1|TRBV2|NA|TRBJ1-5
TGTGCCAGCAAGGACAGGCCTTATAGCAATCAGCCCCAGCATTTT
CASKDRPYSNQPQHF
>16|TRBD2|TRBV5-5|NA|TRBJ2-1
TGTGCCAGCAGCTCGGGACTAGCGACGCAGTACAATGAGCAGTTCTTC
CASSSGLATQYNEQFF
>15|TRBD2|TRBV2|NA|TRBJ2-7
TGTGCCAGCAGTGAGCGGGCGGGAGGGCCCTACGAGCAGTACTTC
CASSERAGGPYEQYF
>17|TRBD1|TRBV5-5|NA|TRBJ1-5
TGTGTCAGCAGCTTGTGGTCCCCAGGGGGATGGTATCAGCCCCAGCATTTT
CVSSLWSPGGWYQPQHF
>13|NA|TRBV6-5|NA|TRBJ1-1
TGTGCCAGCAGCCGGGGGAAGAACACTGAAGCTTTCTTT
CASSRGKNTEAFF